This TCR beta chain was identified in a study of cytomegalovirus exposure and HLA in healthy donors. Broader study findings: Listed as cytomegalovirus-associated were around 160 TCR beta chains. Reportedly, cytomegalovirus status was diagnosed with high sensitivity and specificity.

A remark on this clone: Its antigen remains unidentified.

60 Vbeta and 13 Jbeta primers were used in PCR. Assay: immunoSEQ multiplex PCR; the TCRdb copy retains only in-frame clones and omits some. This table holds 130,000 to 150,000 clones, 70% to 80% found once. The TCR was taken from a man in his forties in good health and CMV-seropositive. Sequenced: PBMCs.

The CDR3 DNA follows: TGTGCCATCAGTGGGAGGACAGGGAGGAACACTGAAGCTTTCTTT. Translating gives CAISGRTGRNTEAFF. The V gene is TRBV10-3, the J gene TRBJ1-1; TRBD1 matches at 8 bases. The CDR3 sequence is 15 residues long. V lost 4 bases and J lost 1; bases outside the gene matches: 5. CDR1 and CDR2 (germline): ENHRY, SYGVKD.